This is a list of T cell receptor beta chains from one sample in a study of regulatory T cells in long-lasting Graves disease. From the multiplex PCR reads, TCRdb called clonotypes with MiXCR, one entry per CDR3 protein. This sample has about 400,000 distinct CDR3 sequences, with less than 25% found just once. Sequenced material: peripheral blood mononuclear cells (PBMCs), taken when the disease was refractory, from a patient treated with antithyroid drugs. The source of these receptors is a female donor with Graves disease. Each CDR3 is given with its conserved first and last residue.

j_call v_call cdr3_aa
TRBJ2-7 TRBV18 CASSQGQHIYEQYF
TRBJ2-7 TRBV7-8 CASSLGSGRAGLAEQYF
TRBJ2-3 TRBV6-1 CASVSALGVTQYF
TRBJ2-5 TRBV6-5 CASSYNPLIQETQYF
TRBJ1-5 TRBV7-6 CASSLDSRGPQHF
TRBJ2-7 TRBV7-8 CASSLVGQGAIPYPYEQYF
TRBJ1-1 TRBV5-1 CASSLETGITEAFF
TRBJ1-3 TRBV2 CASRRTASADTIYF
TRBJ2-3 TRBV7-3 CASSLKPAGGPTDTQYF
TRBJ1-1 TRBV7-9 CASSSLGSKNTEAFF
TRBJ2-7 TRBV5-5 CASSPVWSGHTTEEQYF
TRBJ1-5 TRBV4-3 CASSQDRYNQPQHF